A single sample is the source of the 20 T cell receptor beta chains below, sequenced in a study of human T cells and chemical hapten exposure. Time point noted: patch test 3, about 24 weeks after DPC sensitization. Treatment noted: therapeutic diphenylcyclopropenone sensitization with weekly scalp DPC. TCRdb fed the RACE reads into MiXCR, producing one record per CDR3 protein. The sample contains approximately 97,000 distinct CDR3 sequences, 27% of which appear only once. The material was whole blood, obtained in connection with sensitization to the hapten diphenylcyclopropenone (DPC). Source of these receptors: a man in his forties or fifties with alopecia areata. Some clones in this sample may be carry-over from other donors' samples.

The chain has TRBV13 and TRBJ2-1, with 9 positions matching TRBD2. This CDR3 has 14 amino acids. Germline V gives CDR1 PRHDT, CDR2 FYEKMQ (reference sequence). Trimming cost V 7 bases and J 9 bases; bases outside gene matches: 10. The CDR3 loop reads CASTSGAPRGEQFF. DNA for the CDR3: TGTGCCAGCACTAGCGGGGCCCCCCGGGGTGAGCAGTTCTTC.

This sequence joins TRBV28 and TRBJ1-1; D possibly corresponds to TRBD1 (5 bases). V lost 8 bases, J lost 1 base, and 14 bases lay in between. Per germline, CDR1 MDHEN and CDR2 SYDVKM. The CDR3 sequence is 14 residues long. The CDR3 region is CASGPTDSNTEAFF. Written as DNA, the CDR3 is TGTGCCAGCGGCCCGACAGACTCGAACACTGAAGCTTTCTTT.

A few counts support this clonotype. The genes are TRBV7-2 and TRBJ1-5; perhaps TRBD1 as D (5 bases). The CDR3 totals 16 residues. Per germline, CDR1 SGHTA and CDR2 FQGNSA. Trimming pared 0 bases from V and 3 bases from J, leaving 12 bases between. The CDR3 loop reads CASSLAPRALNQPQHF. For the CDR3, the DNA is TGTGCCAGCAGCTTAGCCCCCAGGGCCCTCAATCAGCCCCAGCATTTT. The whole variable domain, remainder taken from reference TRBV7-2 and TRBJ1-5, is GAGVSQSPSNKVTEKGKDVELRCDPISGHTALYWYRQSLGQGLEFLIYFQGNSAPDKSGLPSDRFSAERTGGSVSTLTIQRTQQEDSAVYLCASSLAPRALNQPQHFGDGTRLSIL.

Here the CDR3 reads CASSFPSGYTDTQYF. The CDR3 nucleotides are TGTGCCAGCAGTTTCCCTAGCGGATACACAGATACGCAGTATTTT. The chain joins TRBV28 to TRBJ2-3; 7 bases line up with TRBD2. CDR1 is MDHEN and CDR2 is SYDVKM in the germline V gene. J was trimmed by 2 bases and V by 3 bases; bases with no gene match: 5. The CDR3 is made up of 15 amino acids.

There are a few counts of this clonotype. The gene calls are TRBV12-3 or TRBV12-4 and TRBJ1-2, with D possibly TRBD1 on 6 matching bases. Trimming removed 3 bases at V and 3 bases at J, with 11 bases between. CDR3 length equals 14 residues. CDR3 protein: CASSLGQGYYGYTF. Written as DNA, the CDR3 is TGTGCCAGCAGTTTGGGTCAGGGGTACTATGGCTACACCTTC.

The chain links TRBV6-5 to TRBJ2-5; 9 bases line up with TRBD2. CDR1 and CDR2 (germline): MNHEY, SVGAGI. The CDR3 contains 16 residues. After removal of 0 bases from V and 5 bases from J, the junction contained 7 bases not matched to a gene. This CDR3 reads CASSYSKLAGIETQYF. The CDR3 nucleotides read TGTGCCAGCAGTTACTCGAAGCTAGCGGGAATCGAGACCCAGTACTTC.

The chain links TRBV5-1 to TRBJ1-5; D remains ambiguous. The CDR3 loop spans 13 amino acids. CDR1 and CDR2 (germline): SGHRS, YFSETQ. Trimming took off 4 bases at V and 1 base at J, with 6 bases between the two ends. The CDR3 nucleotides are TGCGCCAGCAGCCCCGAGAGCAATCAGCCCCAGCATTTT. Translated: CASSPESNQPQHF.

The V gene is TRBV5-1, the J gene TRBJ2-2; TRBD1 matches at 10 bases. V lost 2 bases to trimming and J lost 2 bases; unmatched junction nucleotides: 3. Germline V gives CDR1 SGHRS, CDR2 YFSETQ. This CDR3 comprises 16 residues. CDR3 nucleotides: TGCGCCAGCAGCTTTGGACAGGGGGTAAACACCGGGGAGCTGTTTTTT. It specifies CASSFGQGVNTGELFF.

The chain employs TRBV25-1 and TRBJ2-7; 10 bases fit TRBD2. CDR1 is MGHDK and CDR2 is SYGVNS in the germline V gene. V lost 5 bases to trimming and J lost 3 bases; unmatched junction nucleotides: 13. The CDR3 has 17 residues. The CDR3 DNA reads TGTGCCAGCAGTCCCCTCCGGAGCGGGAGGGCCTTCTACGAGCAGTACTTC. Protein product: CASSPLRSGRAFYEQYF.

This rearrangement joins TRBV19 to TRBJ2-1, with 14 positions matching TRBD2. CDR3 length: 16 residues. Looked up from germline, CDR1 is LNHDA and CDR2 is SQIVND (reference sequence). V was clipped by 1 base and J by 7 bases; unmatched bases: 3. DNA for the CDR3: TGTGCCAGTAGTATAGGGACTAGCGGGAGGTGGAATGAGCAGTTCTTC. Its translation: CASSIGTSGRWNEQFF.

The rearrangement links TRBV5-1 to TRBJ2-5, with D perhaps given as TRBD1 or TRBD2 (5 bases each). The CDR3 is 15 amino acids. Germline assignment: CDR1 SGHRS and CDR2 YFSETQ. V was pared by 5 bases and J by 1 base, with 15 bases between. The CDR3 protein is CASRENGASQETQYF. The CDR3 DNA is TGCGCCAGCAGGGAAAACGGGGCATCCCAAGAGACCCAGTACTTC.

This rearrangement joins TRBV5-1 to TRBJ1-3; TRBD1 matches at 10 bases. The CDR3 extends over 17 amino acids. Unmatched junction bases numbered 7, after V lost 2 bases and J lost 2 bases. Germline lookup yields CDR1 SGHRS and CDR2 YFSETQ. The DNA for the CDR3 is TGCGCCAGCAGCTTTGGGACAGGGGCTTTGACTGGAAACACCATATATTTT. Its translation is CASSFGTGALTGNTIYF.

The chain recombines TRBV7-3 with TRBJ2-5; 8 positions match TRBD1. From germline, CDR1 is SGHTA and CDR2 FQGTGA. This CDR3 is 15 amino acids long. Trimming cost V 5 bases and J 1 base; bases outside gene matches: 6. CDR3 in amino acids: CASSPTDRVQETQYF. The CDR3 nucleotides are TGTGCCAGCAGCCCCACGGACAGGGTCCAAGAGACCCAGTACTTC.

The sample holds one count of this clonotype. This sequence joins TRBV12-3 or TRBV12-4 and TRBJ2-4, with D maybe TRBD1 (6 bases). With 4 bases removed from V and 4 bases from J, the gap between germline ends came to 11 bases. This CDR3 contains 14 residues. CDR3 region: CASSSPDRKNIQYF. CDR3 DNA sequence: TGTGCCAGCAGTTCCCCGGACAGAAAAAACATTCAGTACTTC.

The genes are TRBV5-1 and TRBJ1-1; unclear D gene. The V and J ends lost 0 bases and 1 base respectively, with 10 bases between them. The CDR3 length is 15 residues. Germline lookup yields CDR1 SGHRS and CDR2 YFSETQ. The CDR3 here is CASSLAGSRNTEAFF. The CDR3 DNA reads TGCGCCAGCAGCTTGGCGGGCAGCAGGAACACTGAAGCTTTCTTT.

This clonotype was detected only a few times. The chain joins TRBV9 to TRBJ2-3; 12 bases fit TRBD2. CDR3 length equals 16 residues. V dropped 2 bases and J dropped 4; count of bases not matched to a gene: 5. From germline, CDR1 is SGDLS and CDR2 YYNGEE. CDR3 sequence reads: CASSVGLAGRADTQYF. The CDR3 DNA follows: TGTGCCAGCAGCGTTGGACTAGCGGGAAGGGCAGATACGCAGTATTTT. The variable domain in full, with the rest retrieved from reference TRBV9 and TRBJ2-3, is DSGVTQTPKHLITATGQRVTLRCSPRSGDLSVYWYQQSLDQGLQFLIQYYNGEERAKGNILERFSAQQFPDLHSELNLSSLELGDSALYFCASSVGLAGRADTQYFGPGTRLTVL.

This clonotype was picked up a small number of times. The chain links TRBV28 to TRBJ2-3; TRBD2 matches 10 bases. The CDR3 has 18 amino acids. In germline, CDR1 is MDHEN, CDR2 SYDVKM. After removal of 0 bases from V and 7 bases from J, the junction contained 13 bases not matched to a gene. CDR3 protein: CASSLWGGLGLAMNTQYF. The DNA for the CDR3 is TGTGCCAGCAGTTTATGGGGCGGTCTGGGACTAGCGATGAATACGCAGTATTTT.

The V call is TRBV7-8, the J call TRBJ2-7; TRBD2 is a possible D gene (6 bases). Trimming removed 6 bases from V and 0 bases from J, with 12 bases in between. CDR1 and CDR2 from the germline V gene are SGHVS and FQNEAQ. The CDR3 runs 14 residues. CDR3 nucleotides: TGTGCCAGCAGATCCCGGGGAGGCTCCTACGAGCAGTACTTC. Its translation is CASRSRGGSYEQYF.

The chain has TRBV12-3 or TRBV12-4 and TRBJ2-7; the match to TRBD1 covers 9 bases. The CDR3 is 14 amino acids. V lost 1 base to trimming and J lost 5 bases; unmatched junction nucleotides: 3. The CDR3 spells CASSLGTGVHEQYF. For the CDR3, the DNA is TGTGCCAGCAGTTTAGGGACAGGGGTCCACGAGCAGTACTTC.

This clonotype was picked up a small number of times. V is TRBV2 and J is TRBJ2-7; 7 bases align to TRBD2. Germline values: CDR1 SNHLY, CDR2 FYNNEI. V lost 6 bases to trimming and J lost 3 bases; unmatched junction nucleotides: 11. The CDR3 loop spans 15 amino acids. CDR3 region: CASSAMGGSNYEQYF. CDR3 nucleotide sequence: TGTGCCAGCAGCGCCATGGGAGGGAGTAACTACGAGCAGTACTTC.